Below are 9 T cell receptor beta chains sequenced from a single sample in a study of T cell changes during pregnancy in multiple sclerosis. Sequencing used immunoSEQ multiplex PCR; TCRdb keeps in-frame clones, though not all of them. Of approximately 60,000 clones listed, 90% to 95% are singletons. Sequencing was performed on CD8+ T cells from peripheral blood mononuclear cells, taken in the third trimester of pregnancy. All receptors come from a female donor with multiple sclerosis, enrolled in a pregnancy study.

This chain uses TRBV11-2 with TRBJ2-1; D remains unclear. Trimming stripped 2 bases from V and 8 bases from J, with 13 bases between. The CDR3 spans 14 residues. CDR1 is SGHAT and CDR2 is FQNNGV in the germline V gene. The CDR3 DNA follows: TGTGCCAGCAGCTTATTAACTGGTTTTGATGAGCAGTTCTTC. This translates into CASSLLTGFDEQFF.

In DNA, the CDR3 is TGCGCCAGCAGCCAAGAGTCGTATCAGCCCCAGCATTTT. Its protein product is CASSQESYQPQHF. This rearrangement joins TRBV4-3 to TRBJ1-5, with no clear D. Germline V gene sequence: CDR1 LGHNA, CDR2 YSLEER. V was trimmed by 0 bases and J by 5 bases, leaving 5 bases between them. This CDR3 region has 13 residues.

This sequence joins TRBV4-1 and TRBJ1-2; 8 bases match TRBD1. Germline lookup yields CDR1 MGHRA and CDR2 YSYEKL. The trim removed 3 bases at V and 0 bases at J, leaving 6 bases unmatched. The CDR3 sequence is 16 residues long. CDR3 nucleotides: TGCGCCAGCAGCCACGGACAGGGCCTAGCTAACTATGGCTACACCTTC. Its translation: CASSHGQGLANYGYTF.

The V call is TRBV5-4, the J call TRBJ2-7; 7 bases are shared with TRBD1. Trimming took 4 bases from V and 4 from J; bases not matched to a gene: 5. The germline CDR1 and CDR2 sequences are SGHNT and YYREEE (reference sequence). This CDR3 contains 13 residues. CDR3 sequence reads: CASSRGTDYEQYF. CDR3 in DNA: TGTGCCAGCAGCCGAGGGACAGATTACGAGCAGTACTTC.

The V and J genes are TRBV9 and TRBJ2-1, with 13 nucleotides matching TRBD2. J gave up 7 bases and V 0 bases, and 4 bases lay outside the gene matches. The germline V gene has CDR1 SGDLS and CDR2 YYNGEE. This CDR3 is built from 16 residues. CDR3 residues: CASSVVLAGGGNEQFF. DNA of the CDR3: TGTGCCAGCAGCGTAGTACTAGCGGGAGGGGGTAATGAGCAGTTCTTC.

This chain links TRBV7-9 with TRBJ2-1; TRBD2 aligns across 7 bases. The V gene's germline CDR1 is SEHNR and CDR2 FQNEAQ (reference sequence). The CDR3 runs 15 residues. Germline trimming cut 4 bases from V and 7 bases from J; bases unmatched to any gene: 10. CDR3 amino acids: CASSSGLGEGNEQFF. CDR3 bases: TGTGCCAGCAGCTCCGGACTAGGGGAGGGTAATGAGCAGTTCTTC.

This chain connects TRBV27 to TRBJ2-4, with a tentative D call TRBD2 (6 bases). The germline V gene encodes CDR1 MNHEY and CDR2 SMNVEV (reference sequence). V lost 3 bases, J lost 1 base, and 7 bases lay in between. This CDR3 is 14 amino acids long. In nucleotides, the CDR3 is TGTGCCAGCAGTTTCAGCGGGGCCAAAAACATTCAGTACTTC. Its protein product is CASSFSGAKNIQYF.

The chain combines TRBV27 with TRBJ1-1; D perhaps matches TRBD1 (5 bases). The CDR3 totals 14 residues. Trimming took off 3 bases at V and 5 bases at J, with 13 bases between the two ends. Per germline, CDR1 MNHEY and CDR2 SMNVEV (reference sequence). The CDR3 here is CASSLGGGGTEAFF. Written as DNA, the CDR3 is TGTGCCAGCAGTTTGGGCGGGGGAGGGACTGAAGCTTTCTTT.

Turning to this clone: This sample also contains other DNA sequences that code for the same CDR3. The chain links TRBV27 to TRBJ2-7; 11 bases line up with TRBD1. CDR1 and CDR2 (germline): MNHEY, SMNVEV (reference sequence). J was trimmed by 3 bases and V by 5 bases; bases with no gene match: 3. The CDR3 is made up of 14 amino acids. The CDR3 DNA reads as TGTGCCAGCAGTACTGGGACAGGGGGCTACGAGCAGTACTTC. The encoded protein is CASSTGTGGYEQYF.